One T cell receptor beta chain is described in this entry. Antigen: not known. The sample is drawn from a study of T cell responses to AZD1222 COVID-19 vaccine. This CDR3 has 13 amino acids. The V gene's germline CDR1 is SNHLY and CDR2 FYNNEI. With 5 bases removed from V and 1 base from J, the gap between germline ends came to 8 bases. Profiled with immunoSEQ multiplex PCR; TCRdb holds only in-frame clones, not every one. The data show around 100,000 clones, with around 90% seen just once and about 5% held by the top ten. The study, taken as a whole, reports: Sampling captured repertoires only after the peak T cell response. Mostly white British, mostly female donors; authors suggested clonal diversity may be underestimated. An increase in Spike-specific TCR breadth and depth was observed after two AZD1222 doses. The span of vaccine-associated CD4 TCRs extended across spike, with dominance at 160-218 and 743-854.

The chain recombines TRBV2 with TRBJ1-1; D is ambiguous. This specimen was peripheral blood, taken on day 0 of AZD1222 vaccination. The receptor's source is an adult in good health. The CDR3 region is CASSKYWNTEAFF. As DNA, the CDR3 is TGTGCCAGCAGTAAGTATTGGAACACTGAAGCTTTCTTT.